This T cell receptor beta chain derives from a study of blood T cell repertoires in COVID-19 (TCRdb year 2020). In terms of the full investigation: The collaborator samples originated in the United States, Italy and Spain and spanned the acute and convalescent phases of COVID-19. The repertoires were made available in a free public database intended to serve as a resource for research on the immune response to SARS-CoV-2. Where available, HLA class I and class II types were taken from metadata supplied by the sample provider and were not determined by assay-based typing. Subjects who had been exposed to COVID-19, were actively infected with it, or had recovered from it provided the deeply sampled blood TCRbeta repertoires that made up the dataset. The prospective study material was composed of cDNA or gDNA derived from T cells, B-cell-depleted T cells, or PBMCs. The sample metadata nearly always contained a de-identified subject ID, COVID-19 status, age in years and sex. The samples were drawn from two sources: the first 160 participants of the ongoing ImmuneRACE study, and fewer than 1,500 subjects contributed by 6 global collaborators.

This clone has just one count. Its target antigen remains unknown. It has no much larger one-base neighbor in the sample; base qualities were not kept. Each collaborating institution followed its own protocols to collect whole blood in K2EDTA tubes. For TCRbeta analysis, collaborators shipped samples as frozen whole blood, isolated PBMCs, or DNA extracted from either of those sample types. TCRbeta CDR3 regions were amplified from genomic DNA by means of the immunoSEQ Assay, a bias-controlled multiplex PCR. In the paper's pipeline: Nucleated cell counts per sample were estimated from amplification of reference gene primers within the assay. To quantify the absolute abundance of each unique TCRbeta CDR3 rearrangement, sequence reads were collapsed and filtered. For each sample, productive Simpson clonality was calculated by taking the square root of Simpson's diversity index across productive rearrangements. TCRdb's version of the immuneACCESS table is confined to in-frame rearrangements and falls short of the full clone set. An unresolved V gene accounts for under half of the shortfall where checked; the remainder is of unknown origin. Clone size and the V and J calls come from that table; the DNA yielded D and trimming. This sample gives about 73,000 clones in total; around 90% of them show up just once. The ten largest make up roughly 15% of the sample.

On the study overall, not on this receptor specifically: The amount of clinical and demographic metadata varied by source and participant and was provided uncurated.

Relative to germline, V is 6 bases shorter and J is 10 bases shorter, with 15 bases between their ends. Counted from cysteine to phenylalanine, this CDR3 has 12 amino acids. CDR3 DNA only is kept here, 36 bases in frame from base 1. The germline V gene provides CDR1 MDHEN and CDR2 SYDVKM. Recombination joined TRBV28 with TRBJ1-2; the D gene is perhaps TRBD1, from 6 matching bases. The TCR originated in a woman aged 80 or older with active or convalescent COVID-19. The sample consisted of peripheral blood. The bases read TGTGCCAGCAGGGTTCGAGGGGGTAACTACACCTTC. This gives the protein CASRVRGGNYTF.